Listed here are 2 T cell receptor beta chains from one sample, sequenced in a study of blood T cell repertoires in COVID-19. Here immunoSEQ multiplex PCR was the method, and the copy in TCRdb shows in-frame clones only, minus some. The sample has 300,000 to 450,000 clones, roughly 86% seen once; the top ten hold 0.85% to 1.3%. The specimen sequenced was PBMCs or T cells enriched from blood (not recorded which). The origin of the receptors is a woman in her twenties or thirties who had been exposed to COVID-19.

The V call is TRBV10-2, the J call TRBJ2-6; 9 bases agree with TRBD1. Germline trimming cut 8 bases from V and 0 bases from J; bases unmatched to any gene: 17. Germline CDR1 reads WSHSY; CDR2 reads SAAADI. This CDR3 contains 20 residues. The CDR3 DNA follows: TGCGCCAGCCTTTTTGTTGGGGGGGGACAGGGCCTCTCTGGGGCCAACGTCCTGACTTTC. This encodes CASLFVGGGQGLSGANVLTF.

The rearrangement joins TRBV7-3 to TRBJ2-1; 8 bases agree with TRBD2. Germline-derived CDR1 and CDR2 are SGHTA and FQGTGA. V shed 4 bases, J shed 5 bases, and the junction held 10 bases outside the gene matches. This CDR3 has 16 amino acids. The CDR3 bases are TGTGCCAGCAGCTCACCACATAGCGGGAAAGACAATGAGCAGTTCTTC. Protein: CASSSPHSGKDNEQFF.